This TCR beta chain was found in a study of Graves' ophthalmopathy and Graves' hyperthyroidism. In its sample, this clonotype was seen many times. Amplification from RNA transcripts yielded the TCR beta CDR3 regions. HTBI primers were employed in first-round RT-PCR, then a second-round multiplex PCR followed. TCRdb analysed the multiplex PCR reads with MiXCR anew, one entry per CDR3 protein. The table lists hundreds of thousands of distinct CDR3 sequences, about 20% of them singletons. CDR3 length: 13 amino acids. With 8 bases removed from V and 4 bases from J, the gap between germline ends came to 11 bases.

The source is a woman under 30 with stable Graves' hyperthyroidism. Some clones in this sample may be carry-over from other donors' samples. The chain recombines TRBV12-3 or TRBV12-4 with TRBJ2-2, with D possibly TRBD2 on 6 matching bases. The sequenced material came from peripheral blood. The CDR3 region has the DNA TGTGCCAGCCAACTAGCATCCACCGGGGAGCTGTTTTTT. It codes for CASQLASTGELFF.